This T cell receptor (beta chain) was obtained from a study of CD8+ T cells in alopecia areata. V lost 1 base, J lost 4 bases, and 10 bases lay in between. Looked up from germline, CDR1 is LNHNV and CDR2 is YYDKDF (reference sequence). The CDR3 consists of 14 residues. Extracted RNA was reverse transcribed, and the resulting cDNA served as sequencing template. Only in-frame clones appear in the TCRdb table, and some are missing; sequencing was by immunoSEQ multiplex PCR. The repertoire holds 160,000 or so clones, with 67% as singletons. The origin of this receptor is a human donor with alopecia areata. The source was CD8+ T cells sorted from blood, collected at week 0. The chain carries TRBV15 and TRBJ2-5; D may be TRBD1 (5 bases). CDR3 sequence: CATSRGPDRETQYF. In nucleotides, the CDR3 is TGTGCCACCAGCAGAGGTCCTGACAGAGAGACCCAGTACTTC.